This T cell receptor beta chain was recorded in a study of T cell repertoires in aging, cancer and after chemotherapy. On the study more broadly: The full dataset contained 7 million to 9.5 million TCR reads.

This clonotype was detected a few times. V shed 4 bases and J shed 6 bases, with 12 bases lying between them. CDR1 is MNHEY, CDR2 SMNVEV, per germline (reference sequence). CDR3 size: 13 residues. TRB rearrangements spanning V, D and J were amplified using mixed TRB-A/B primers. TCRdb recomputed calls from the multiplex PCR reads with MiXCR, one row per CDR3 protein. The repertoire has 3,500 to 4,500 distinct CDR3 sequences, roughly 30% of them found once; the top ten carry 5.5% to 6%. The template was genomic DNA from peripheral blood, not RNA. The receptor was isolated from a human donor in good health. Sequenced: blood. J is TRBJ1-2 and V is TRBV27; TRBD1 might be the D (6 bases). The CDR3: CASSSTGKHGYTF. CDR3 DNA: TGTGCCAGCAGTTCCACAGGGAAACATGGCTACACCTTC.